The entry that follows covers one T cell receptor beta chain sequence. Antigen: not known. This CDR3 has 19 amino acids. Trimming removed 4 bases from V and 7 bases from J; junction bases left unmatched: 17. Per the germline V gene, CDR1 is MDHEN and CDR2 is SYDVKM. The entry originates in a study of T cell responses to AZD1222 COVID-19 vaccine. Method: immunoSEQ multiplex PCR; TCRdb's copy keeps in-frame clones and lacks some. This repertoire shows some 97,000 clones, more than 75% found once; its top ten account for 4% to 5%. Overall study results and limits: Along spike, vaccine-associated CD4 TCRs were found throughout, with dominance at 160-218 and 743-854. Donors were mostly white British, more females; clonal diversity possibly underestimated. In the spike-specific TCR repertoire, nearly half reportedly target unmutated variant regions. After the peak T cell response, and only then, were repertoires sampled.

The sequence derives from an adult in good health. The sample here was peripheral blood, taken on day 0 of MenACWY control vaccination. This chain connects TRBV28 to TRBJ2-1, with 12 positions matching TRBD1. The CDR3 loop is CASSSVYPAMGQGANEQFF. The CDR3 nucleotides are TGTGCCAGCAGTTCAGTATACCCCGCAATGGGACAGGGGGCAAATGAGCAGTTCTTC.